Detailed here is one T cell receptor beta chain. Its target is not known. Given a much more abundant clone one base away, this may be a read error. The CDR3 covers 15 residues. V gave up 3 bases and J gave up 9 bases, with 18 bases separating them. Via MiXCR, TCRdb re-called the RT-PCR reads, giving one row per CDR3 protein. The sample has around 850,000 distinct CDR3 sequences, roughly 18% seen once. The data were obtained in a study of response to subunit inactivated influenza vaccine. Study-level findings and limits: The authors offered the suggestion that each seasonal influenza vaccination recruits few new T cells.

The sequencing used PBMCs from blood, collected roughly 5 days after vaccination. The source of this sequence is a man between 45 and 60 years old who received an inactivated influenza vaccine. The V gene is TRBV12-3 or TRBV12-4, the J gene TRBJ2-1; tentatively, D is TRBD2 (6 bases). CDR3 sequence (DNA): TGTGCCAGCAGTTTTTCGGGAGTAGGTGGGAGTGAGCAGTTCTTC. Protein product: CASSFSGVGGSEQFF.